These 13 T cell receptor beta chains came from one sample sequenced in a study of blood T cells in healthy people across ages. The authors ran a second PCR of about 7 to 11 cycles using a sample-barcoded 5' primer and a J-beta primer mix. TCRdb re-derived calls from the 5' RACE reads in MiXCR, one entry per CDR3 protein. The sample has around 710,000 distinct CDR3 sequences; more than 40% are singletons. The sequencing sample was made of blood. The source is a woman aged 55-69 years in good health.

This rearrangement joins TRBV10-3 to TRBJ2-2; no reliable D call. Deletions cut 3 bases from V and 7 bases from J, with 6 bases between. The CDR3 extends over 12 amino acids. CDR1 and CDR2 from the germline V gene are ENHRY and SYGVKD. The CDR3: CAISEVDGELFF. Here the CDR3 DNA reads TGTGCCATCAGTGAAGTGGACGGGGAGCTGTTTTTT.

The V call is TRBV12-3 or TRBV12-4, the J call TRBJ1-2; 12 bases fit TRBD1. CDR3 length: 15 residues. Trimming took 6 bases from V and 7 from J; bases not matched to a gene: 9. The CDR3 spells CASRLLGQGARGYTF. The CDR3 DNA sequence: TGTGCCAGCAGACTTTTGGGACAGGGGGCACGTGGCTACACCTTC.

Many counts were recorded for this clonotype. This chain connects TRBV12-3 or TRBV12-4 to TRBJ2-3; D uncertain. V was pared by 5 bases and J by 4 bases, with 13 bases between. This CDR3 has 14 residues. The CDR3 loop is CASSPPLVPDTQYF. Here the CDR3 DNA reads TGTGCCAGCAGTCCCCCTCTCGTCCCAGATACGCAGTATTTT.

This clonotype was recorded a few times. The chain links TRBV15 to TRBJ2-2; 7 bases are a match to TRBD2. After removal of 5 bases from V and 3 bases from J, the junction contained 9 bases not matched to a gene. The CDR3 spans 16 residues. CDR1 is LNHNV and CDR2 is YYDKDF in the germline V gene (reference sequence). CDR3 nucleotide sequence: TGTGCCACCAGCGGGTATGGACTAGAGTACACCGGGGAGCTGTTTTTT. This codes for CATSGYGLEYTGELFF. The complete variable domain, with remaining parts taken from reference TRBV15 and TRBJ2-2, reads DAMVIQNPRYQVTQFGKPVTLSCSQTLNHNVMYWYQQKSSQAPKLLFHYYDKDFNNEADTPDNFQSRRPNTSFCFLDIRSPGLGDTAMYLCATSGYGLEYTGELFFGEGSRLTVL.

This clonotype was counted a few times. This chain connects TRBV14 to TRBJ2-1; TRBD1 matches 10 bases. CDR1 is SGHDN and CDR2 is FVKESK in the germline V gene. The CDR3 is 15 amino acids. J lost 7 bases, V lost 4 bases, and 7 bases had no gene match. The DNA of the CDR3 is TGTGCCAGCAGCCGGGGACAGGGGAAGGGGAATGAGCAGTTCTTC. It yields the protein CASSRGQGKGNEQFF.

The sample holds one count of this clonotype. The rearrangement joins TRBV6-2 or TRBV6-3 to TRBJ2-2; 12 bases match TRBD2. Germline V CDR1 and CDR2: MNHEY, SVGEGT. The V segment lost 7 bases and the J segment 5 bases; nucleotides outside the gene matches: 8. The CDR3 length is 16 residues. In nucleotides, the CDR3 is TGTGCCAGCATTAGACTAGCGGGAGATAGTACCGGGGAGCTGTTTTTT. Its translation: CASIRLAGDSTGELFF.

CDR3 nucleotides: TGCGCCAGCACGGGCTCGGGAAACGCGGGAGATACGCAGTATTTT. Its protein product is CASTGSGNAGDTQYF. This sequence joins TRBV5-1 and TRBJ2-3; maybe TRBD2 (5 bases). Germline CDR1 and CDR2: SGHRS and YFSETQ. Between the trimmed V and J ends, which lost 6 bases and 5 bases, there was a span of 19 bases. The CDR3 loop spans 15 amino acids.

This clonotype was detected only a few times. The genes are TRBV29-1 and TRBJ1-1; D possibly corresponds to TRBD1 (6 bases). Germline V gene data show CDR1 as SQVTM and CDR2 as ANQGSEA. The CDR3 consists of 12 residues. V lost 8 bases, J lost 4 bases, and 14 bases lay in between. The CDR3 nucleotides are TGCAGCTGGGGGGGGCTCGGCACTGAAGCTTTCTTT. Translated, it gives CSWGGLGTEAFF.

This clonotype showed up just a few times. The rearrangement joins TRBV7-2 to TRBJ2-7; unclear D gene. This CDR3 is built from 14 residues. Germline-derived CDR1 and CDR2 are SGHTA and FQGNSA. V was clipped by 4 bases and J by 2 bases, with 12 bases between them. This CDR3 is CASSSLASTYEQYF. As DNA, the CDR3 is TGTGCCAGCAGCTCTCTGGCGTCAACCTACGAGCAGTACTTC.

This chain joins TRBV29-1 and TRBJ2-7, with D perhaps TRBD1 or TRBD2 (5 bases each). This CDR3 region has 16 residues. Between the trimmed V and J ends, which lost 8 bases and 0 bases, there was a span of 23 bases. Looked up from germline, CDR1 is SQVTM and CDR2 is ANQGSEA. In DNA form, the CDR3 reads TGCAGCCTGTCACCCGGGACCCTAAACAACTCCTACGAGCAGTACTTC. It translates to CSLSPGTLNNSYEQYF.

This chain connects TRBV12-3 or TRBV12-4 to TRBJ2-3; 7 bases map to TRBD2. The CDR3 extends over 12 amino acids. With 6 bases clipped from V and 4 bases from J, the junction kept 1 base outside the gene matches. The chain's CDR3 is CASRREADTQYF. CDR3 nucleotide sequence: TGTGCCAGCAGACGGGAGGCAGATACGCAGTATTTT.

This clonotype was detected only a few times. This sequence joins TRBV3-1 and TRBJ1-4, with 7 bases identical to TRBD1. J lost 7 bases, V lost 2 bases, and 4 bases had no gene match. CDR1 is LGHDT and CDR2 is YNNKEL in the germline V gene (reference sequence). The CDR3 runs to 14 residues. DNA of the CDR3: TGTGCCAGCAGCCAACAGGGGGGAAGTGAAAAACTGTTTTTT. Translating gives CASSQQGGSEKLFF.

This clonotype was detected a few times. This sequence joins TRBV14 and TRBJ2-4, with D unresolved. The germline V and J ends were trimmed by 4 bases and 13 bases, with 20 bases remaining between them. Per the germline V gene, CDR1 is SGHDN and CDR2 is FVKESK. The CDR3 is 14 residues long. CDR3 DNA: TGTGCCAGCAGCCCCCCGGCAGCAGTCTCGGAGCAGTACTTC. Its protein product is CASSPPAAVSEQYF.